A single sample gave rise to the 28 T cell receptor beta chains below, sequenced in a study of blood T cell repertoires in COVID-19 (TCRdb year 2020). The library came from the immunoSEQ multiplex PCR assay. In its TCRdb copy, this immuneACCESS table keeps in-frame sequences only and misses some clones. Where compared with another copy, unresolved V genes explain less than half of these, and the others have no known cause. Counted in this sample were approximately 280,000 clones; 80% to 95% of them appeared once. The ten largest clonotypes hold nearly 7% of the sample. Sequencing was carried out using peripheral blood. These TCRs come from a woman in her thirties with COVID-19, enrolled during active disease.

The chain links TRBV29-1 to TRBJ2-5; D is possibly TRBD2 (6 bases). Trimming pared 7 bases from V and 0 bases from J, leaving 12 bases between. Per germline, CDR1 SQVTM and CDR2 ANQGSEA. CDR3 length: 13 amino acids. The CDR3: CSARTTYQETQYF. CDR3 bases: TGCAGCGCTAGGACTACCTACCAAGAGACCCAGTACTTC.

The chain combines TRBV5-1 with TRBJ2-2, with D possibly matching TRBD2 (5 bases). Germline V lookup: CDR1 SGHRS, CDR2 YFSETQ. This CDR3 contains 14 residues. V shed 4 bases and J shed 3 bases, with 10 bases lying between them. Here the CDR3 DNA reads TGCGCCAGCAGCCGGGGAAGTGACACCGGGGAGCTGTTTTTT. It codes for CASSRGSDTGELFF.

The gene calls are TRBV6-5 and TRBJ1-1; D gene uncertain. The V end was cut by 4 bases, the J end by 8 bases, with 14 bases between. The germline gives CDR1 MNHEY, CDR2 SVGAGI. This CDR3 is built from 13 residues. The CDR3 sequence: CASSFSVTSEAFF. As DNA, the CDR3 is TGTGCCAGCAGTTTTTCGGTTACCTCCGAAGCTTTCTTT.

This sequence joins TRBV4-1 and TRBJ1-5; tentative D call: TRBD1 (5 bases). V gave up 0 bases and J gave up 10 bases, with 13 bases separating them. This CDR3 spans 14 amino acids. CDR1 is MGHRA, CDR2 YSYEKL, per germline. The CDR3 here is CASSQDQGLGPQHF. CDR3 bases: TGCGCCAGCAGCCAAGATCAGGGTTTGGGACCCCAGCATTTT.

The V call is TRBV19, the J call TRBJ2-7; 10 nucleotides agree with TRBD1. V shed 6 bases, J shed 5 bases, and the junction held 7 bases outside the gene matches. CDR3 size: 14 residues. Looked up from germline, CDR1 is LNHDA and CDR2 is SQIVND (reference sequence). CDR3 protein: CASSQDRGRNEQYF. Here the CDR3 DNA reads TGTGCCAGTAGCCAGGACAGGGGGAGAAACGAGCAGTACTTC.

This chain's CDR3 is CASTPLAGRRNEQFF. The CDR3 DNA reads TGTGCCAGTACCCCTCTAGCGGGGAGGAGGAATGAGCAGTTCTTC. The chain recombines TRBV19 with TRBJ2-1; 9 bases are a match to TRBD2. CDR1 is LNHDA, CDR2 SQIVND, per germline (reference sequence). This CDR3 spans 15 amino acids. V was pared by 7 bases and J by 7 bases, with 11 bases of the junction left unmatched.

The CDR3 loop reads CASSHPQGRAFF. For the CDR3, the DNA is TGTGCCAGCAGCCACCCACAGGGTAGGGCTTTCTTT. The J gene is TRBJ1-1, the V gene TRBV13; D may be TRBD1 (6 bases). Germline loops: CDR1 PRHDT, CDR2 FYEKMQ (reference sequence). V was trimmed by 5 bases and J by 11 bases, leaving 15 bases between them. The CDR3 totals 12 residues.

The genes are TRBV5-6 and TRBJ2-1; D gene unclear. The V gene lost 2 bases and the J gene lost 4 bases, with 10 bases spanning the gap. Germline-derived CDR1 and CDR2 are SGHDT and YYEEEE. CDR3 size: 14 residues. The CDR3 DNA reads TGTGCCAGCAGCTTACTGGCGGAGTACAATGAGCAGTTCTTC. Its protein product is CASSLLAEYNEQFF. The entire variable domain, with the rest obtained from reference TRBV5-6 and TRBJ2-1, is as follows: DAGVTQSPTHLIKTRGQQVTLRCSPKSGHDTVSWYQQALGQGPQFIFQYYEEEERQRGNFPDRFSGHQFPNYSSELNVNALLLGDSALYLCASSLLAEYNEQFFGPGTRLTVL.

V gene TRBV12-3 or TRBV12-4 combines with J gene TRBJ2-1; 8 bases are shared with TRBD2. The CDR3 runs 12 residues. V shed 0 bases, J shed 12 bases, and the junction held 1 base outside the gene matches. CDR3 amino acids: CASSLATSGQFF. CDR3 sequence (DNA): TGTGCCAGCAGTTTAGCTACTAGCGGGCAGTTCTTC.

This chain joins TRBV10-2 and TRBJ1-1; D is undetermined. Trimming cost V 3 bases and J 1 base, with 6 bases left between them. From germline, CDR1 is WSHSY and CDR2 SAAADI. This CDR3 spans 13 amino acids. CDR3 loop: CASSETANTEAFF. The CDR3 DNA follows: TGCGCCAGCAGTGAAACAGCGAACACTGAAGCTTTCTTT.

This chain uses TRBV10-2 with TRBJ2-3; 9 bases match TRBD2. The CDR3 sequence is 14 residues long. Trimming cost V 5 bases and J 4 bases; bases outside gene matches: 4. Per germline, CDR1 WSHSY and CDR2 SAAADI. Written as DNA, the CDR3 is TGCGCCAGCAGTCGTAGCGGGGGTCCAGATACGCAGTATTTT. It is translated as CASSRSGGPDTQYF.

This clone came up once. The chain uses TRBV10-1 and TRBJ2-7; no reliable D call. Trimming removed 4 bases at V and 2 bases at J, with 9 bases between. This CDR3 has 13 amino acids. Germline V gene sequence: CDR1 WNHNN, CDR2 SYGVQD (reference sequence). The CDR3 DNA sequence: TGCGCCAGCAGTGTCGGAGTCGCCTACGAGCAGTACTTC. This gives the protein CASSVGVAYEQYF.

The rearrangement joins TRBV15 to TRBJ1-4, with 8 bases aligning to TRBD1. CDR1 and CDR2 from the germline V gene are LNHNV and YYDKDF (reference sequence). J lost 2 bases, V lost 0 bases, and 8 bases had no gene match. This CDR3 comprises 18 residues. The CDR3 sequence is CATSRDLQGGMTNEKLFF. The CDR3 bases are TGTGCCACCAGCAGAGACCTACAGGGGGGTATGACTAATGAAAAACTGTTTTTT.

This chain uses TRBV30 with TRBJ2-3; the D is unclear. Per the germline V gene, CDR1 is GTSNPN and CDR2 is SVGIG (reference sequence). V shed 5 bases and J shed 2 bases, with 11 bases lying between them. The CDR3 runs 13 residues. The CDR3 DNA reads as TGTGCCTGGGACGAGGCAAACACAGATACGCAGTATTTT. Its protein product is CAWDEANTDTQYF.

The rearrangement joins TRBV28 to TRBJ2-7; 9 bases agree with TRBD2. The CDR3 contains 16 residues. Germline CDR1 and CDR2: MDHEN and SYDVKM. The V segment lost 1 base and the J segment 0 bases; nucleotides outside the gene matches: 4. CDR3 nucleotide sequence: TGTGCCAGCAGTTTATTCGGACTAGCGTTCTCCTACGAGCAGTACTTC. Translation gives CASSLFGLAFSYEQYF. The full variable domain, rest sourced from reference TRBV28 and TRBJ2-7, is DVKVTQSSRYLVKRTGEKVFLECVQDMDHENMFWYRQDPGLGLRLIYFSYDVKMKEKGDIPEGYSVSREKKERFSLILESASTNQTSMYLCASSLFGLAFSYEQYFGPGTRLTVT.

The genes are TRBV27 and TRBJ2-1; 9 bases map to TRBD1. The J segment lost 6 bases and the V segment lost 5 bases, leaving 11 bases of the junction unmatched. The CDR3 extends over 16 amino acids. Germline V CDR1 and CDR2: MNHEY, SMNVEV (reference sequence). For the CDR3, the DNA is TGTGCCAGCAGTGGACCGGGACAGGGCACCCCCAATGAGCAGTTCTTC. Translation: CASSGPGQGTPNEQFF.

The CDR3 DNA is TGCAGCCCCCTGGCAGGGGTTGGGGGTACTGAAGCTTTCTTT. Protein product: CSPLAGVGGTEAFF. The chain carries TRBV29-1 and TRBJ1-1; D is perhaps TRBD1 (6 bases). CDR3 length: 14 amino acids. Germline CDR1 reads SQVTM; CDR2 reads ANQGSEA. V lost 8 bases and J 5 bases, leaving 21 bases between the germline ends.

The V gene is TRBV2, the J gene TRBJ2-1; the D gene is possibly TRBD1 (6 bases). Trimming cost V 5 bases and J 5 bases, with 10 bases left between them. The CDR3 is 13 residues long. Germline V CDR1 and CDR2: SNHLY, FYNNEI. CDR3 sequence: CASSTGQNNEQFF. The CDR3 DNA reads TGTGCCAGCAGTACAGGACAGAACAATGAGCAGTTCTTC.

This clone was found a few times. V usage is TRBV11-3 and J usage is TRBJ1-1; the D is unclear. The germline V gene encodes CDR1 SGHNT and CDR2 YENEEA. Trimming shortened V by 0 bases and J by 5 bases, and 7 bases separated the two germline ends. This CDR3 is 13 amino acids long. The CDR3 is CASSLDLQTEAFF. The CDR3 nucleotides read TGTGCCAGCAGCTTAGACCTACAGACTGAAGCTTTCTTT.

In its sample, this clone was seen once. The chain joins TRBV12-3 or TRBV12-4 to TRBJ2-5; tentatively, D is TRBD1 (6 bases). The CDR3 loop spans 13 amino acids. V was clipped by 5 bases and J by 1 base, with 8 bases between them. CDR3 coding DNA: TGTGCCAGCAGTCAGACAGGCCAAGAGACCCAGTACTTC. This translates into CASSQTGQETQYF.

The chain carries TRBV5-6 and TRBJ1-1; D is uncertain. V was clipped by 0 bases and J by 1 base, with 7 bases between them. Germline V CDR1 and CDR2: SGHDT, YYEEEE. The CDR3 covers 14 residues. CDR3 nucleotide sequence: TGTGCCAGCAGCTTGGGGGCCACGAACACTGAAGCTTTCTTT. Its protein product is CASSLGATNTEAFF.

This clone was observed a few times. The gene calls are TRBV28 and TRBJ1-1; 8 bases line up with TRBD1. V lost 6 bases and J lost 3; bases outside the gene matches: 6. There are 14 residues in the CDR3. The germline V gene encodes CDR1 MDHEN and CDR2 SYDVKM. The CDR3 loop reads CASSPLRGHTEAFF. In nucleotides, the CDR3 is TGTGCCAGCAGCCCCCTCAGGGGGCACACTGAAGCTTTCTTT.

The CDR3 reads CASSFDGRRNSPLHF. The CDR3 bases are TGTGCCAGCAGCTTTGATGGGCGCCGGAATTCACCCCTCCACTTT. The genes are TRBV7-6 and TRBJ1-6; D is unresolved. Germline CDR1 reads SGHVS; CDR2 reads FNYEAQ. This CDR3 region has 15 residues. V was cut by 3 bases and J by 7 bases, with 13 bases left in between.

The genes are TRBV2 and TRBJ1-1, with TRBD1 matching 11 bases. This CDR3 contains 12 residues. Germline trimming cut 8 bases from V and 5 bases from J; bases unmatched to any gene: 1. Germline V CDR1 and CDR2: SNHLY, FYNNEI. CDR3 coding DNA: TGTGCCAGCGGGACAGGGGGGACTGAAGCTTTCTTT. Residues: CASGTGGTEAFF.

This rearrangement joins TRBV28 to TRBJ1-2; maybe TRBD1 (6 bases). Germline V gene sequence: CDR1 MDHEN, CDR2 SYDVKM. Trimming pared 6 bases from V and 3 bases from J, leaving 14 bases between. This CDR3 spans 14 amino acids. CDR3 DNA: TGTGCCAGCAGCCTGGACAGCAACCACTATGGCTACACCTTC. Amino acids: CASSLDSNHYGYTF.

This clone has only one observation. V is TRBV7-8 and J is TRBJ1-5; the D gene is possibly TRBD1 (5 bases). CDR3 size: 15 residues. Germline V gene lookup returns CDR1 SGHVS and CDR2 FQNEAQ. Trimming cost V 1 base and J 6 bases, with 13 bases left between them. In nucleotides, the CDR3 is TGTGCCAGCAGCTTAGGGGGGGGTCCCAGTCAGCCCCAGCATTTT. Translation: CASSLGGGPSQPQHF.

The V call is TRBV11-2, the J call TRBJ2-7; TRBD2 might be the D (6 bases). Germline lookup yields CDR1 SGHAT and CDR2 FQNNGV. This CDR3 comprises 15 residues. V was pared by 5 bases and J by 4 bases, with 18 bases between. The CDR3 bases are TGTGCCAGCAGCCCGGGCGGGACTCCCACTTACGAGCAGTACTTC. It encodes CASSPGGTPTYEQYF.

V usage is TRBV7-6 and J usage is TRBJ2-1; a possible D gene is TRBD2 (6 bases). Germline CDR1 SGHVS, CDR2 FNYEAQ. V lost 1 base, J lost 4 bases, and 11 bases lay in between. The CDR3 totals 15 residues. In DNA, the CDR3 is TGTGCCAGCAGCTTAGGCGGGACCGGGTACAATGAGCAGTTCTTC. Amino acids: CASSLGGTGYNEQFF.